The 13 T cell receptor beta chains presented below share a single source sample, sequenced in a study of T cells after posttransplantation cyclophosphamide. Method: immunoSEQ multiplex PCR; TCRdb's copy keeps in-frame clones and lacks some. There are a few thousand clones in the sample; around 92% occur only once, and 1.4% lies in the top ten. Input material: CD4+ T cells sorted from bone marrow. These TCRs come from a woman between 55 and 75 years old in good health, CMV-negative, and a related stem cell transplant donor.

The V gene is TRBV28, the J gene TRBJ2-3; D not resolved. Looked up from germline, CDR1 is MDHEN and CDR2 is SYDVKM. Trimming cost V 8 bases and J 1 base, with 16 bases left between them. This CDR3 is built from 15 residues. The CDR3, as DNA: TGTGCCAGCTCTTCCTTAGCAGACCGCACAGATACGCAGTATTTT. This sequence encodes CASSSLADRTDTQYF.

The rearrangement uses TRBV19 and TRBJ2-5, with 7 bases identical to TRBD2. Trimming cost V 6 bases and J 2 bases; bases outside gene matches: 9. This CDR3 comprises 15 residues. Germline V gene lookup returns CDR1 LNHDA and CDR2 SQIVND (reference sequence). The CDR3 region is CASSSRGGGQETQYF. DNA for the CDR3: TGTGCCAGTAGCTCCCGTGGGGGGGGTCAAGAGACCCAGTACTTC.

The chain employs TRBV9 and TRBJ2-5; TRBD1 might be the D (6 bases). V was clipped by 0 bases and J by 5 bases, with 14 bases between them. The CDR3 runs to 15 residues. Germline CDR1 and CDR2: SGDLS and YYNGEE. CDR3 coding DNA: TGTGCCAGCAGCGTAGGATACCGGACAGAGGAGACCCAGTACTTC. Translation: CASSVGYRTEETQYF.

This chain links TRBV19 with TRBJ1-5, with D maybe TRBD1 (6 bases). There are 14 residues in the CDR3. V lost 6 bases to trimming and J lost 6 bases, with 15 bases between them. Germline lookup yields CDR1 LNHDA and CDR2 SQIVND (reference sequence). CDR3 amino acids: CASRKTGITQPQHF. The CDR3 DNA sequence: TGTGCCAGTAGAAAGACAGGAATTACTCAGCCCCAGCATTTT.

The V call is TRBV28, the J call TRBJ2-7, with 11 bases fitting TRBD2. V shed 6 bases, J shed 2 bases, and the junction held 3 bases outside the gene matches. Germline CDR1 and CDR2: MDHEN and SYDVKM. The CDR3 sequence is 14 residues long. CDR3 sequence: CASRGSGRAYEQYF. The CDR3 region has the DNA TGTGCCAGCAGGGGTAGCGGGAGGGCCTACGAGCAGTACTTC.

The V call is TRBV5-6, the J call TRBJ2-7; D gene ambiguous. Trimming left V 0 bases short and J 7 bases short, with 14 bases between. The germline CDR1 and CDR2 sequences are SGHDT and YYEEEE. This CDR3 spans 14 amino acids. CDR3 sequence: CASSLGPASREQYF. CDR3 nucleotide sequence: TGTGCCAGCAGCTTGGGCCCGGCTAGTCGAGAGCAGTACTTC.

On this clone itself: Other nucleotide sequences from this sample produce the same CDR3. The J gene is TRBJ1-3, the V gene TRBV18; D is possibly TRBD1 (5 bases). V was trimmed by 2 bases and J by 3 bases, leaving 11 bases between them. This CDR3 is built from 15 residues. Germline-derived CDR1 and CDR2 are KGHSH and LQKENI. The CDR3 DNA reads as TGTGCCAGCTCACCAGACAGCAGTTTTGGAAACACCATATATTTT. This gives the protein CASSPDSSFGNTIYF.

J is TRBJ1-2 and V is TRBV7-9; unclear D gene. The germline V and J ends were trimmed by 3 bases and 3 bases, with 5 bases remaining between them. The CDR3 has 12 amino acids. The germline V gene has CDR1 SEHNR and CDR2 FQNEAQ (reference sequence). CDR3 sequence: CASSFADYGYTF. The CDR3 DNA reads as TGTGCCAGCAGCTTCGCGGACTATGGCTACACCTTC.

The chain links TRBV9 to TRBJ1-1, with D maybe TRBD1 (5 bases). The CDR3 extends over 14 amino acids. V was pared by 0 bases and J by 10 bases, with 16 bases between. The germline gives CDR1 SGDLS, CDR2 YYNGEE. The CDR3 protein is CASSVVGGETRAFF. Here the CDR3 DNA reads TGTGCCAGCAGCGTAGTGGGGGGAGAAACGCGAGCTTTCTTT. Supplemented by reference TRBV9 and TRBJ1-1, the full variable domain reads DSGVTQTPKHLITATGQRVTLRCSPRSGDLSVYWYQQSLDQGLQFLIQYYNGEERAKGNILERFSAQQFPDLHSELNLSSLELGDSALYFCASSVVGGETRAFFGQGTRLTVV.

V usage is TRBV19 and J usage is TRBJ2-2, with D unresolved. CDR3 length equals 14 residues. Germline CDR1 and CDR2: LNHDA and SQIVND (reference sequence). V lost 3 bases and J lost 6, with 11 bases in between. The CDR3 coding sequence is TGTGCCAGTAGTATCTCAGCCGACTCCGGGGAGCTGTTTTTT. The encoded protein is CASSISADSGELFF. Full variable domain (outside the CDR3, taken from reference TRBV19 and TRBJ2-2): DGGITQSPKYLFRKEGQNVTLSCEQNLNHDAMYWYRQDPGQGLRLIYYSQIVNDFQKGDIAEGYSVSREKKESFPLTVTSAQKNPTAFYLCASSISADSGELFFGEGSRLTVL.

V is TRBV25-1 and J is TRBJ1-2; TRBD1 agrees at 8 bases. Germline CDR1 reads MGHDK; CDR2 reads SYGVNS. J gave up 7 bases and V 3 bases, and 10 bases lay outside the gene matches. CDR3 length equals 15 residues. This CDR3 is CASSDLTGAQVGYTF. The DNA of the CDR3 is TGTGCCAGCAGTGATTTGACAGGGGCCCAAGTTGGCTACACCTTC.

The gene calls are TRBV7-2 and TRBJ1-4, with D tentatively TRBD1 (5 bases). Looked up from germline, CDR1 is SGHTA and CDR2 is FQGNSA. This CDR3 has 14 amino acids. V lost 5 bases, J lost 3 bases, and 10 bases lay in between. The CDR3 DNA is TGTGCCAGCAGCGCCGGGGGTTCTAATGAAAAACTGTTTTTT. Its translation: CASSAGGSNEKLFF.

The V call is TRBV18, the J call TRBJ1-6; TRBD1 matches 8 bases. The CDR3 runs to 16 residues. V was clipped by 4 bases and J by 8 bases; unmatched bases: 10. The germline gives CDR1 KGHSH, CDR2 LQKENI. CDR3 sequence reads: CASSLAPGTGYSPLHF. The CDR3 DNA is TGTGCCAGCTCACTAGCACCCGGGACAGGCTATTCACCCCTCCACTTT.